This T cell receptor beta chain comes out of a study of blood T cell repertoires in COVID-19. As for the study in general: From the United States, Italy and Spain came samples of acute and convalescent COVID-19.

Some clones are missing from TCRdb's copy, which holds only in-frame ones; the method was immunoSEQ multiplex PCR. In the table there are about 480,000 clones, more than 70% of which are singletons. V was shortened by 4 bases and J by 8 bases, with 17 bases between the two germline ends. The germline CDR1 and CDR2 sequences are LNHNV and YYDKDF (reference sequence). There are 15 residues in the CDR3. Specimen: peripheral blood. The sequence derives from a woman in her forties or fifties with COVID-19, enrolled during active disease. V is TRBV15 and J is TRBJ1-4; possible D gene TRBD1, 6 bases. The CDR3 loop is CATSNSGGAEEKLFF. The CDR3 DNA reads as TGTGCCACCAGCAACTCGGGGGGGGCTGAGGAAAAACTGTTTTTT.